This T cell receptor (beta chain) was observed in a study of blood T cell repertoires in COVID-19. Enrollees, about 18 to 90 years old, lived in roughly 24 US areas. Shortly before study entry, within 2 weeks, exposed participants had met a COVID-19 case. Assay used: immunoSEQ multiplex PCR; TCRdb lists only in-frame clones, some missing. Seen here are 270,000 or so clones, about 91% observed once, and the top ten hold 2.8%. The TCR was taken from a man aged 40-49 years who had been exposed to COVID-19. The sample was PBMCs or T cells enriched from blood (not recorded which).

The CDR3 DNA is TGTGCTAGTGGTGCTGGGACAGGGAGCAATCAGCCCCAGCATTTT. It yields the protein CASGAGTGSNQPQHF. This rearrangement joins TRBV12-5 to TRBJ1-5; 9 nucleotides line up with TRBD1. The V gene's germline CDR1 is LGHNT and CDR2 FRNRAP. CDR3 size: 15 residues. V dropped 5 bases and J dropped 1; count of bases not matched to a gene: 3.